This T cell receptor beta chain was observed in a study of cytomegalovirus exposure and HLA in healthy donors. Study-wide results and caveats: Earlier findings revealed that most TCR beta V segments proved productive either about 90% or about 30% of the time.

Vbeta (60) and Jbeta (13) primers were used in the PCR. The protocol was immunoSEQ multiplex PCR, while the TCRdb copy is restricted to in-frame clones and leaves out a portion. This sample's table has 75,000 to 100,000 clones. Germline values: CDR1 ENHRY, CDR2 SYGVKD. V shed 0 bases and J shed 6 bases, with 9 bases lying between them. The CDR3 has 14 amino acids. To note about this clone: No antigen is known for it.

The sample comprised PBMCs. The genes are TRBV10-3 and TRBJ1-5; possibly TRBD1 for D (6 bases). This sequence originates from a woman in her sixties in good health and CMV-seronegative. DNA for the CDR3: TGTGCCATCAGTGAGTCCAGGGGCTCTCAGCCCCAGCATTTT. This gives the protein CAISESRGSQPQHF.